The following is a TCR beta chain sequence with its context. The sample is drawn from a study of shared clonotypes between healthy human individuals. Over several immunoSEQ plates, each subset's genomic DNA was distributed in even portions. The data were produced by immunoSEQ multiplex PCR, yet TCRdb's version contains in-frame clones alone and is incomplete. The table shows 450,000 to 500,000 clones, with 70% to 80% occurring only once. All donors qualified as healthy HIV-negative adults and had experienced no recent acute infections or vaccinations. From germline, CDR1 is SGHRS and CDR2 YFSETQ. V was pared by 0 bases and J by 7 bases, with 8 bases between. This CDR3 region has 12 residues.

The origin of this receptor is a middle-aged woman in good health. Some clones in this sample may be carry-over from other donors' samples. Sequencing was carried out using PBMCs. The gene calls are TRBV5-1 and TRBJ2-7; no clear D. The CDR3 region has the DNA TGCGCCAGCAGCTTGGGGTCGCAGGAGCAGTACTTC. Translating gives CASSLGSQEQYF.